This is a list of T cell receptor beta chains from one sample in a study of T cell responses to AZD1222 COVID-19 vaccine. This table comes from immunoSEQ multiplex PCR, and its TCRdb copy is limited to in-frame clones, with some not included. The sample contains roughly 180,000 clones, over 90% of which appear only once. This specimen was peripheral blood, taken 28 days after the second AZD1222 dose. These receptors all come from an adult who received the AZD1222 COVID-19 vaccine. The CDR3 runs from the conserved cysteine through the conserved F or W. D genes are given only for firm matches. Expanded clones get a size class; other rows say once, few or many, or leave the size out.

D: TRBD1
J: TRBJ2-7
size: -
V: TRBV6-4
CDR3: CASSDSSRQGSYEQYF

D: -
J: TRBJ2-3
size: -
V: TRBV3-1/TRBV3-2
CDR3: CASSSTADTQYF

D: -
J: TRBJ1-5
size: -
V: TRBV15
CDR3: CATSRSGPRGNQPQHF

D: -
J: TRBJ2-5
size: -
V: TRBV28
CDR3: CASSPLGQYQETQYF

D: TRBD2
J: TRBJ2-7
size: -
V: TRBV5-6
CDR3: CASSDPPGLPAYEQYF

D: TRBD2
J: TRBJ2-1
size: -
V: TRBV9
CDR3: CASSVASSGGILNEQFF

D: TRBD1
J: TRBJ1-2
size: -
V: TRBV6-5
CDR3: CASRSRDRADGYTF

D: -
J: TRBJ1-5
size: -
V: TRBV5-6
CDR3: CASSLSNQPQHF

D: -
J: TRBJ1-3
size: -
V: TRBV3-1/TRBV3-2
CDR3: CASSQDYVLGNTIYF

D: -
J: TRBJ1-5
size: -
V: TRBV7-9
CDR3: CASSPNYSNQPQHF

D: -
J: TRBJ1-2
size: -
V: TRBV18
CDR3: CASSPRGSYGYTF

D: -
J: TRBJ1-4
size: -
V: TRBV7-2
CDR3: CASSLWVGAREKLFF

D: TRBD1
J: TRBJ1-4
size: once
V: TRBV5-1
CDR3: CASRETGTGEKLFF

D: TRBD2
J: TRBJ2-1
size: -
V: TRBV25-1
CDR3: CASSEASGIYNEQFF

D: -
J: TRBJ1-4
size: -
V: TRBV5-1
CDR3: CASSLEGRRNEKLFF

D: -
J: TRBJ1-2
size: -
V: TRBV19
CDR3: CASSSSFYYGYTF

D: TRBD1
J: TRBJ1-3
size: -
V: TRBV7-9
CDR3: CASSFTGVLGNTIYF

D: -
J: TRBJ1-6
size: -
V: TRBV6-5
CDR3: CASSYSAGLNSPLHF

D: TRBD2
J: TRBJ2-1
size: -
V: TRBV3-1/TRBV3-2
CDR3: CASSQSGTSGLQAQFF

D: -
J: TRBJ1-4
size: -
V: TRBV2
CDR3: CATSSNEKLFF

D: -
J: TRBJ1-4
size: -
V: TRBV30
CDR3: CAWKGDSANEKLFF

D: TRBD2
J: TRBJ2-1
size: -
V: TRBV2
CDR3: CASSEAGTSGPYNEQFF

D: TRBD1
J: TRBJ1-2
size: few
V: TRBV5-8
CDR3: CASSTRDRGHGYTF

D: -
J: TRBJ2-3
size: -
V: TRBV18
CDR3: CASSPVFGYGSTDTQYF

D: -
J: TRBJ1-1
size: -
V: TRBV19
CDR3: CASKVGRTAFF

D: -
J: TRBJ1-3
size: -
V: TRBV7-2
CDR3: CASSLAGSTGNTIYF

D: TRBD2
J: TRBJ2-1
size: -
V: TRBV30
CDR3: CAWRGFQRGGVNEQFF

D: TRBD1
J: TRBJ1-1
size: -
V: TRBV6-6
CDR3: CASSQTGTGRTEAFF

D: TRBD1
J: TRBJ2-7
size: -
V: TRBV18
CDR3: CASSSGTGRYEQYF

D: TRBD2
J: TRBJ2-1
size: once
V: TRBV5-8
CDR3: CASSWPGLAGSYNEQFF

D: -
J: TRBJ2-6
size: -
V: TRBV6-2/TRBV6-3
CDR3: CASSPGANVLTF

D: TRBD2
J: TRBJ2-1
size: -
V: TRBV9
CDR3: CASSVRLAGPGNEQFF

D: -
J: TRBJ2-2
size: -
V: TRBV3-1/TRBV3-2
CDR3: CASSQAASGLGTGELFF

D: TRBD1
J: TRBJ2-5
size: -
V: TRBV9
CDR3: CASSAQQGAWETQYF

D: -
J: TRBJ2-7
size: -
V: TRBV7-2
CDR3: CASKAYSGGQGGEQYF

D: TRBD1
J: TRBJ2-1
size: few
V: TRBV10-3
CDR3: CAISESTGPGLDEQFF

D: -
J: TRBJ1-4
size: -
V: TRBV7-9
CDR3: CASSLRQKLFF

D: TRBD1
J: TRBJ1-4
size: -
V: TRBV18
CDR3: CASSLTRGLNEKLFF

D: TRBD2
J: TRBJ2-2
size: once
V: TRBV27
CDR3: CASRGLTNTGELFF

D: -
J: TRBJ2-7
size: -
V: TRBV4-2
CDR3: CASSLPLGEYGSYEQYF

D: -
J: TRBJ2-2
size: -
V: TRBV5-6
CDR3: CASSTPNTGELFF

D: TRBD1
J: TRBJ1-3
size: -
V: TRBV5-1
CDR3: CASSLASGDRAGGNTIYF

D: -
J: TRBJ1-1
size: -
V: TRBV30
CDR3: CAWSLSTVVTEAFF

D: -
J: TRBJ2-5
size: few
V: TRBV5-6
CDR3: CASSSRRLDVTQYF

D: TRBD1
J: TRBJ1-2
size: -
V: TRBV28
CDR3: CASSPTRTGGTYGYTF

D: TRBD1
J: TRBJ1-1
size: -
V: TRBV6-5
CDR3: CASSTRTGGWTEAFF

D: TRBD1
J: TRBJ1-4
size: -
V: TRBV29-1
CDR3: CSVSGTGLGNEKLFF

D: TRBD2
J: TRBJ2-1
size: -
V: TRBV27
CDR3: CASSYLAGVIYEQFF

D: -
J: TRBJ1-2
size: few
V: TRBV4-3
CDR3: CASSQDHGYGYTF

D: TRBD1
J: TRBJ1-5
size: -
V: TRBV28
CDR3: CASSLTGGAGQPQHF

D: TRBD1
J: TRBJ2-3
size: -
V: TRBV5-5
CDR3: CASSLVRGQGTDTQYF

D: TRBD2
J: TRBJ2-1
size: -
V: TRBV7-3
CDR3: CAASVTAGRHEQFF

D: TRBD1
J: TRBJ1-2
size: -
V: TRBV7-9
CDR3: CASRLRIGTGTNYGYTF

D: -
J: TRBJ2-1
size: once
V: TRBV27
CDR3: CASSLIGTPALFPREDEQFF

D: -
J: TRBJ1-2
size: -
V: TRBV9
CDR3: CASSVAGNYGYTF

D: -
J: TRBJ2-7
size: once
V: TRBV3-1/TRBV3-2
CDR3: CASSRGTRPYEQYF

D: -
J: TRBJ2-7
size: -
V: TRBV27
CDR3: CASRWTSGHAYEQYF

D: -
J: TRBJ1-1
size: -
V: TRBV27
CDR3: CASRPQTNTEAFF

D: TRBD2
J: TRBJ2-3
size: -
V: TRBV4-3
CDR3: CASSQGLAGDTDTQYF